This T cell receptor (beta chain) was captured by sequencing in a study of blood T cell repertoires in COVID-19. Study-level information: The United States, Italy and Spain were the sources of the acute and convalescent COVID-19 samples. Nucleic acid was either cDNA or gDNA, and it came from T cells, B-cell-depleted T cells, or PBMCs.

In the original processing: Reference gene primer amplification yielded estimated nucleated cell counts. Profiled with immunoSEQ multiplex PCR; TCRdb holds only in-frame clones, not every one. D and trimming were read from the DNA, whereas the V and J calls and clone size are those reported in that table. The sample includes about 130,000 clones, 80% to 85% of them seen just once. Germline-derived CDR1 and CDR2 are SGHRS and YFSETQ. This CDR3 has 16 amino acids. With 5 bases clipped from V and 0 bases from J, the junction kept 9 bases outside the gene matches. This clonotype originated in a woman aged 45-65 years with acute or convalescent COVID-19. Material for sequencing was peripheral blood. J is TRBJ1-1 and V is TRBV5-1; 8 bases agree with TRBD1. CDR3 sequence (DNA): TGCGCCAGCAGAACCGGGACAGGAAGCATGAACACTGAAGCTTTCTTT. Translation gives CASRTGTGSMNTEAFF.